These T cell receptor beta chains were read from a single sample in a study of T cell repertoires in cytomegalovirus infection. TCRdb processed the reads anew with MiXCR; each CDR3 protein has one entry. The table lists some 700,000 distinct CDR3 sequences, around a third of them singletons, with 15% to 20% in the top ten. For these TCRs, the target antigens are not known. Here the sequenced sample was cultured PBMCs, taken from culture after CMV antigen stimulation. These receptors came from a human donor in good health (CMV status not recorded). Some clones in this sample may be carry-over from other donors' samples. Both conserved end residues are part of each CDR3. The D gene is left open where the match is weak. Only part of the rows carry a size: once, few, many, or a class if the clone is expanded.

v_call	clone_size	j_call	d_call	cdr3_aa	cdr3_nt
TRBV10-3	.	TRBJ2-1	TRBD2	CAISSGRRGNEQFF	TGTGCCATCAGTAGCGGGAGGAGGGGCAATGAGCAGTTCTTC
TRBV7-2	few	TRBJ2-5	TRBD2	CASSLGGLAGQETQYF	TGTGCCAGCAGCTTAGGCGGCCTAGCGGGTCAAGAGACCCAGTACTTC
TRBV12-3/TRBV12-4	.	TRBJ2-2	.	CASRPRRQEGRAGELFF	TGTGCCAGCAGGCCCCGAAGACAGGAGGGTCGGGCCGGGGAGCTGTTTTTT
TRBV5-1	few	TRBJ2-3	TRBD2	CASSSLSGRLTDTQYF	TGCGCCAGCAGCTCCCTTAGCGGGAGGCTCACAGATACGCAGTATTTT
TRBV7-4	.	TRBJ2-7	.	CASSLGRVKGGSYEQYF	TGTGCCAGCAGCTTAGGCCGGGTCAAAGGAGGGTCCTACGAGCAGTACTTC
TRBV12-3/TRBV12-4	.	TRBJ2-3	TRBD2	CASTNPGLAGRTDTQYF	TGTGCCAGCACCAATCCGGGACTAGCGGGCCGCACAGATACGCAGTATTTT
TRBV6-2/TRBV6-3	few	TRBJ1-5	.	CASANHPPGNTIQPQHF	TGTGCCAGCGCGAATCATCCCCCCGGGAATACCATTCAGCCCCAGCATTTT
TRBV2	few	TRBJ2-3	TRBD2	CAMSRSAGGGDTQYF	TGTGCCATGTCTCGGTCAGCGGGAGGCGGGGATACGCAGTATTTT
TRBV18	.	TRBJ2-7	TRBD1	CASSPPSGQGGSEQYF	TGTGCCAGCTCACCACCCTCGGGACAGGGGGGTAGCGAGCAGTACTTC
TRBV2	.	TRBJ1-2	TRBD1	CASSEEEGAASVNDTAASSGYTF	TGTGCCAGCAGTGAAGAGGAGGGGGCGGCCTCAGTAAACGATACAGCCGCTTCTAGTGGCTACACCTTC
TRBV6-2/TRBV6-3	.	TRBJ2-7	.	CASRRQYVRVYEQYF	TGTGCCAGCAGACGACAATACGTCAGGGTCTACGAGCAGTACTTC
TRBV12-3/TRBV12-4	.	TRBJ2-7	.	CASSAVGLANYEQYF	TGTGCCAGCAGTGCCGTCGGGCTGGCAAACTACGAGCAGTACTTC
TRBV7-2	many	TRBJ1-2	.	CASSLLAGDGYTF	TGTGCCAGCAGCTTATTAGCAGGGGATGGCTACACCTTC
TRBV7-6	.	TRBJ2-1	TRBD1	CASSQSSGQGVNEQFF	TGTGCCAGCAGCCAAAGCTCGGGACAGGGGGTCAATGAGCAGTTCTTC
TRBV6-2/TRBV6-3	few	TRBJ1-1	.	CASSSDLYEVWSNTEAFF	TGTGCCAGCAGTTCCGACCTTTACGAGGTGTGGTCGAACACTGAAGCTTTCTTT
TRBV6-1	.	TRBJ2-5	TRBD1	CASRSQGAWETQYF	TGTGCCAGCAGGTCGCAGGGGGCTTGGGAGACCCAGTACTTC
TRBV28	.	TRBJ2-5	.	CASSPTGGLRGETQYF	TGTGCCAGCAGCCCGACAGGAGGTCTTCGGGGAGAGACCCAGTACTTC
TRBV11-3	few	TRBJ2-3	.	CASSRTFTDTQYF	TGTGCCAGCAGCCGTACGTTCACAGATACGCAGTATTTT
TRBV12-3/TRBV12-4	.	TRBJ1-4	.	CASSIAGRDEKLFF	TGTGCCAGCAGCATCGCGGGGAGGGACGAAAAACTGTTTTTT
TRBV7-8	.	TRBJ1-5	TRBD1	CASSVHLGTVSHQPQHF	TGTGCCAGCAGCGTACACCTCGGGACAGTTTCCCATCAGCCCCAGCATTTT
TRBV7-9	.	TRBJ2-7	.	CASSSAGRFYEQYF	TGTGCCAGCAGCTCCGCGGGCAGGTTCTACGAGCAGTACTTC
TRBV20-1	few	TRBJ1-2	.	CSVPAGRSYTF	TGCAGTGTCCCCGCAGGGAGGAGCTACACCTTC
TRBV6-1	.	TRBJ1-5	.	CASREQPRNLNQPQHF	TGTGCCAGCAGGGAACAGCCCCGCAACCTCAATCAGCCCCAGCATTTT
TRBV7-2	few	TRBJ1-2	TRBD1	CASTPGTGLRYGYTF	TGTGCCAGCACCCCCGGGACAGGTCTGCGCTATGGCTACACCTTC
TRBV28	.	TRBJ2-3	.	CASSFERAGTDTQYF	TGTGCCAGCAGTTTTGAGAGGGCCGGGACAGATACGCAGTATTTT
TRBV19	few	TRBJ1-1	.	CASSIEGGTEAFF	TGTGCCAGTAGTATAGAGGGTGGCACTGAAGCTTTCTTT
TRBV7-2	many	TRBJ2-7	.	CASSLGGTVLYEQYF	TGTGCCAGCAGCCTGGGCGGGACAGTTTTATACGAGCAGTACTTC
TRBV28	.	TRBJ2-1	TRBD2	CASSSLAGGLKEQFF	TGTGCCAGCAGTTCACTAGCGGGGGGGCTGAAAGAGCAGTTCTTC
TRBV2	.	TRBJ2-1	TRBD2	CASTDTGLAGSYNEQFF	TGTGCCAGCACAGACACGGGACTAGCGGGAAGTTACAATGAGCAGTTCTTC